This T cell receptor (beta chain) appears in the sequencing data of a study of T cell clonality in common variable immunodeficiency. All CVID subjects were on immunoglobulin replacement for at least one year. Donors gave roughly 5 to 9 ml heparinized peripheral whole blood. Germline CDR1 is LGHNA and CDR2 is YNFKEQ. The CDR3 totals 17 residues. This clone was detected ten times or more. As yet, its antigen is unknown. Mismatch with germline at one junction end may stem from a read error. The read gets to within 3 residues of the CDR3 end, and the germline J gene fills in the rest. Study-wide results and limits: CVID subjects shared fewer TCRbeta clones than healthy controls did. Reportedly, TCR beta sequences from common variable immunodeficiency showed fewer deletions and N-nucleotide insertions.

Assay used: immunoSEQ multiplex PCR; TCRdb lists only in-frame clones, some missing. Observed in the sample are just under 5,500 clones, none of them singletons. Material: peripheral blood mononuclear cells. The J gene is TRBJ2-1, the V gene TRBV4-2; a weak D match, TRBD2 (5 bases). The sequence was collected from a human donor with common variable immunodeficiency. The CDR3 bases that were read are TGCGCCAGCAGCCAAGATAGGGCGGGCTACTCCTACAATGAG. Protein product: CASSQDRAGYSYNE. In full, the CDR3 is CASSQDRAGYSYNEQFF.